This TCR beta chain was found in a study of blood T cell repertoires in COVID-19. Study-level information: Acute and convalescent COVID-19 samples came from the United States, Italy and Spain. Nucleic acid was either cDNA or gDNA, and it came from T cells, B-cell-depleted T cells, or PBMCs.

The germline V and J ends were trimmed by 8 bases and 2 bases, with 19 bases remaining between them. Germline lookup yields CDR1 LGHNA and CDR2 YSLEER. The CDR3 has 15 amino acids. Seattle's cohort entered during active infection and was followed longitudinally. This table comes from immunoSEQ multiplex PCR, and its TCRdb copy is limited to in-frame clones, with some not included. The sample contains a few hundred thousand clones, approximately 78% of which appear only once. Material: peripheral blood. This sequence was found in an elderly woman with COVID-19, enrolled during active disease. V gene TRBV4-3 combines with J gene TRBJ2-7, with D perhaps matching TRBD2 (5 bases). In DNA, the CDR3 is TGCGCCAGCCGGCCGGACTCCGAAGGTCCCTACGAGCAGTACTTC. It translates to CASRPDSEGPYEQYF.